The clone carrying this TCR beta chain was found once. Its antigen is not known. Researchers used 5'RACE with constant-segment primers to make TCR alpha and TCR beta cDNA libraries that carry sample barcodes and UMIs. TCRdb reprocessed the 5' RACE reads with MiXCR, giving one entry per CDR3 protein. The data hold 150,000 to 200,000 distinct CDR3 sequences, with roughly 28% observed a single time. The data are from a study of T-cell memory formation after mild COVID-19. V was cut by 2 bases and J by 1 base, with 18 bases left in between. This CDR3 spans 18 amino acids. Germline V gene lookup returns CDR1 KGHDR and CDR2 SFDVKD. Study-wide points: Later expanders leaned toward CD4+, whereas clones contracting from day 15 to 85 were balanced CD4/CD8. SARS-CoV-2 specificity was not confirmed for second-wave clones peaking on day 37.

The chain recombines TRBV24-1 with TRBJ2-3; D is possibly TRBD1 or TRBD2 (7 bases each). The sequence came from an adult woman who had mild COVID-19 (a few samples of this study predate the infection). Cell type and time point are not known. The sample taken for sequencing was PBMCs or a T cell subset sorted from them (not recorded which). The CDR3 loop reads CATSDSNRGGARTDTQYF. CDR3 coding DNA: TGTGCCACCAGTGATTCTAACAGGGGAGGGGCCCGCACAGATACGCAGTATTTT.